These T cell receptor beta chains were read from a single sample in a study of CD8 T cells in Susac syndrome. Using its own MiXCR run on the immunoSEQ multiplex PCR reads, TCRdb lists one record per CDR3 protein. Among 100,000 to 150,000 distinct CDR3 sequences listed, more than 90% were seen once. Sequencing was carried out using CD4+ T cells from PBMCs. Receptors originate from a human donor in good health. Both conserved end residues are part of each CDR3. The order of the fields is J gene, V gene, CDR3 protein.

TRBJ1-5 TRBV18 CASSPRNQPQHF
TRBJ2-2 TRBV20-1 CSAGGLVGGELFF
TRBJ2-1 TRBV29-1 CSVMDGGPSSYNEQFF
TRBJ2-7 TRBV20-1 CSARRGGNSYEQYF
TRBJ2-3 TRBV4-3 CASSQGNSGSTDTQYF
TRBJ2-2 TRBV9 CASSVGPGQTGELFF
TRBJ1-1 TRBV2 CASSELGLLRNTEAFF
TRBJ2-6 TRBV7-2 CASSLAVERANVLTF
TRBJ2-2 TRBV29-1 CSVSSGQGPDTGELFF
TRBJ1-4 TRBV20-1 CSARDYQGSTGGNEKLFF
TRBJ2-3 TRBV29-1 CSVEGTGSTDTQYF
TRBJ2-1 TRBV3-1 CASSLSRTGVNEQFF
TRBJ2-7 TRBV14 CASSQPGTGAYEQYF
TRBJ1-2 TRBV7-9 CASSSTIQGAYHYGYTF
TRBJ2-3 TRBV9 CASSVEPLGTDTQYF
TRBJ2-1 TRBV12-3/TRBV12-4 CASSYPKQDLEQFF
TRBJ2-7 TRBV10-3 CAISESMGEQYF
TRBJ2-5 TRBV14 CASSPGLRGEETQYF
TRBJ1-2 TRBV14 CASSPDSNYGYTF
TRBJ2-1 TRBV12-3/TRBV12-4 CASSLEAGGPNEQFF
TRBJ2-5 TRBV5-1 CASSLEVGTQYF
TRBJ2-7 TRBV12-3/TRBV12-4 CASSFGAGQQYF
TRBJ1-1 TRBV29-1 CSAGRPNTEAFF
TRBJ2-7 TRBV14 CASSQRPGGSYEQYF
TRBJ2-5 TRBV5-6 CASSLWAGYQETQYF
TRBJ2-7 TRBV11-2 CASSRTGGPSGPSYEQYF
TRBJ1-5 TRBV14 CASSQGAGRGGQPQHF
TRBJ2-7 TRBV20-1 CSARDGHPGRGYEQYF
TRBJ2-2 TRBV7-2 CASSRIGGRVGTGELFF
TRBJ2-1 TRBV3-1 CASSQVPGQGYNEQFF
TRBJ2-5 TRBV30 CAWRGETLIETQYF
TRBJ2-2 TRBV3-1 CASSWTVIDRELFF
TRBJ2-5 TRBV19 CASSTTGHQETQYF
TRBJ1-1 TRBV19 CATRDRGLENTEAFF
TRBJ2-2 TRBV7-2 CASSTRTSGTGELFF
TRBJ1-1 TRBV4-1 CASSQDRPAENTEAFF
TRBJ2-7 TRBV3-1 CASSQPASYEQYF
TRBJ2-5 TRBV30 CAWSVRLGGPRETQYF
TRBJ1-2 TRBV7-2 CASSLGPGQGGGYTF
TRBJ2-5 TRBV7-2 CASSWTGTSGGETQYF
TRBJ1-1 TRBV10-1 CASSESSLENTEAFF
TRBJ2-1 TRBV20-1 CSARDPLPSSGSRNEQFF
TRBJ2-2 TRBV5-4 CASSISGTPTGELFF
TRBJ2-4 TRBV15 CATSRVGAKNIQYF
TRBJ2-5 TRBV21-1 CASSKNSPVTQETQYF
TRBJ2-2 TRBV20-1 CSAGWRGGELFF
TRBJ1-5 TRBV15 CATSRDSTYNQPQHF
TRBJ2-7 TRBV5-1 CASSPDGSYEQYF
TRBJ1-3 TRBV5-1 CASSRDTGNTIYF
TRBJ2-2 TRBV12-3/TRBV12-4 CASSLAGGLSGELFF
TRBJ2-1 TRBV4-1 CASRTPGGTSGERPEQFF
TRBJ1-1 TRBV3-1 CASSQQQGWAFF